Sequencing of this T cell receptor beta chain was carried out in a study of regulatory T cells in long-lasting Graves disease. This sample's time point: newly diagnosed GD, antithyroid drugs for less than 3 months. Generation of the TCR library employed RNA extracted from PBMCs. Germline CDR1 SGHTA, CDR2 FQGNSA. Unmatched junction bases numbered 6, after V lost 3 bases and J lost 7 bases. The CDR3 length is 15 residues. According to the study, TCR beta libraries were built with iRepertoire HTBI primers and CDR3-region Arm-PCR. TCRdb reprocessed the multiplex PCR reads with MiXCR, giving one entry per CDR3 protein. The profile shows fewer than 550,000 distinct CDR3 sequences, about a sixth of them singletons. In its sample, this clonotype was seen many times. The data also belong to a second study, concerning T cells in Graves' hyperthyroidism and ophthalmopathy.

Sequences were derived from peripheral blood mononuclear cells (PBMCs), sampled at new diagnosis, from a patient treated with antithyroid drugs. This receptor was taken from a woman between 18 and 30 years old with Graves disease. This chain connects TRBV7-2 to TRBJ2-1, with 10 nucleotides matching TRBD2. The CDR3 nucleotides are TGTGCCAGCAGCTTTGCTAGCGGGAGTAAGAATGAGCAGTTCTTC. It codes for CASSFASGSKNEQFF.